A selection of T cell receptor beta chains follows, all from one sample in a study of PD-1 blockade in classical Hodgkin lymphoma. Profiling relied on immunoSEQ multiplex PCR, and the TCRdb table lists in-frame clones only, not all of them. The sample lists over 5,500 clones, about 83% occurring once. The sample in question was peripheral blood mononuclear cells (PBMCs), obtained at baseline. These receptor sequences come from a human donor with classical Hodgkin lymphoma. CDR3s include the opening cysteine and the closing phenylalanine or tryptophan. D genes are given only for firm matches. Clone size is given for some rows only: seen once, a few or many times, or a class if the clone is expanded.

v_call: TRBV2; d_call: NA; clone_size: once; j_call: TRBJ2-1; cdr3_nt: TGTGCCAGCAGCGGTTACAATGAGCAGTTCTTC; cdr3_aa: CASSGYNEQFF
v_call: TRBV4-3; d_call: NA; clone_size: NA; j_call: TRBJ2-5; cdr3_nt: TGCGCCAGCAGCCAAGAATGGGGTACTGAGACCCAGTACTTC; cdr3_aa: CASSQEWGTETQYF
v_call: TRBV5-1; d_call: TRBD2; clone_size: NA; j_call: TRBJ2-3; cdr3_nt: TGCGCCAGCAGCTTGGAAGCGGGAGGGTACACAGATACGCAGTATTTT; cdr3_aa: CASSLEAGGYTDTQYF
v_call: TRBV28; d_call: NA; clone_size: NA; j_call: TRBJ1-2; cdr3_nt: TGTGCCAGCAGTCCAGGGTATGGCTACACCTTC; cdr3_aa: CASSPGYGYTF
v_call: TRBV7-2; d_call: NA; clone_size: NA; j_call: TRBJ1-1; cdr3_nt: TGTGCCAGCAGCCCGACCCACAGGGTCAGTGAAGCTTTCTTT; cdr3_aa: CASSPTHRVSEAFF
v_call: TRBV2; d_call: NA; clone_size: NA; j_call: TRBJ2-3; cdr3_nt: TGTGCCAGCAGTGTTCCAGGGGATGGCACAGATACGCAGTATTTT; cdr3_aa: CASSVPGDGTDTQYF
v_call: TRBV11-2; d_call: NA; clone_size: NA; j_call: TRBJ2-1; cdr3_nt: TGTGCCAGCACCCTAGGGCGGATCTACAATGAGCAGTTCTTC; cdr3_aa: CASTLGRIYNEQFF
v_call: TRBV10-3; d_call: NA; clone_size: NA; j_call: TRBJ1-2; cdr3_nt: TGTGCCATCAGTGAATATAAGAGTGGCTACACCTTC; cdr3_aa: CAISEYKSGYTF
v_call: TRBV29-1; d_call: NA; clone_size: NA; j_call: TRBJ2-1; cdr3_nt: TGCAGCGTTGGCGAACTAGCTTACAATGAGCAGTTCTTC; cdr3_aa: CSVGELAYNEQFF
v_call: TRBV29-1; d_call: NA; clone_size: few; j_call: TRBJ2-1; cdr3_nt: TGCAGCGTTGGGGAGCTCGCCTACAATGAGCAGTTCTTC; cdr3_aa: CSVGELAYNEQFF
v_call: TRBV6-5; d_call: TRBD1; clone_size: NA; j_call: TRBJ1-2; cdr3_nt: TGTGCCAGCAGTTACCAGGGGGGAAACTCTGGCTACACCTTC; cdr3_aa: CASSYQGGNSGYTF
v_call: TRBV11-3; d_call: NA; clone_size: large; j_call: TRBJ2-1; cdr3_nt: TGTGCCAGCAGCTTAGTTCGTATGGAGGGCAATGAGCAGTTCTTC; cdr3_aa: CASSLVRMEGNEQFF
v_call: TRBV2; d_call: NA; clone_size: NA; j_call: TRBJ2-1; cdr3_nt: TGTGCCAGCAGCTACTCCTCCTACAATGAGCAGTTCTTC; cdr3_aa: CASSYSSYNEQFF
v_call: TRBV27; d_call: TRBD2; clone_size: NA; j_call: TRBJ2-7; cdr3_nt: TGTGCCAGCAGCCGACTAGCGGGCCCCTACGAGCAGTACTTC; cdr3_aa: CASSRLAGPYEQYF
v_call: TRBV7-7; d_call: NA; clone_size: NA; j_call: TRBJ2-3; cdr3_nt: TGTGCCAGCAGCTTAACTCGGGAGTTAGCAGATACGCAGTATTTT; cdr3_aa: CASSLTRELADTQYF
v_call: TRBV15; d_call: NA; clone_size: NA; j_call: TRBJ2-1; cdr3_nt: TGTGCCACCAGGCCTCAGGGAGTTGATGAGCAGTTCTTC; cdr3_aa: CATRPQGVDEQFF
v_call: TRBV25-1; d_call: NA; clone_size: NA; j_call: TRBJ2-3; cdr3_nt: TGTGCCAGCAGTGAATTAGGTACGCAGTATTTT; cdr3_aa: CASSELGTQYF
v_call: TRBV30; d_call: TRBD1; clone_size: NA; j_call: TRBJ1-2; cdr3_nt: TGTGCCTGGGACAGGGGGGGTGTTGGCTACACCTTC; cdr3_aa: CAWDRGGVGYTF
v_call: TRBV5-5; d_call: NA; clone_size: NA; j_call: TRBJ1-5; cdr3_nt: TGTGCCAGCAGCTTGGGGGACATCAATCAGCCCCAGCATTTT; cdr3_aa: CASSLGDINQPQHF
v_call: TRBV5-1; d_call: TRBD1; clone_size: NA; j_call: TRBJ2-1; cdr3_nt: TGCGCCAGCAGTCTCCCGACAGGGCTCAATGAGCAGTTCTTC; cdr3_aa: CASSLPTGLNEQFF
v_call: TRBV7-9; d_call: NA; clone_size: NA; j_call: TRBJ1-4; cdr3_nt: TGTGCCAGCAGCTCCTATGAGGCGGCTCTGTTTTTT; cdr3_aa: CASSSYEAALFF
v_call: TRBV30; d_call: NA; clone_size: NA; j_call: TRBJ1-3; cdr3_nt: TGTGCCTGGAGTGTACGGAGTGGAAACACCATATATTTT; cdr3_aa: CAWSVRSGNTIYF
v_call: TRBV25-1; d_call: NA; clone_size: few; j_call: TRBJ2-2; cdr3_nt: TGTGCCAGCAGTGAATGGGCTTTGGGGGATTCGGACACCGGGGAGCTGTTTTTT; cdr3_aa: CASSEWALGDSDTGELFF
v_call: TRBV19; d_call: TRBD2; clone_size: few; j_call: TRBJ2-7; cdr3_nt: TGTGCCAGTAGTATCCGGACTAGCGGCGAGCAGTACTTC; cdr3_aa: CASSIRTSGEQYF
v_call: TRBV7-6; d_call: NA; clone_size: once; j_call: TRBJ2-3; cdr3_nt: TGTGCCAGCAGCTTATCTAGCACCTCTAGCACAGATACGCAGTATTTT; cdr3_aa: CASSLSSTSSTDTQYF
v_call: TRBV9; d_call: NA; clone_size: NA; j_call: TRBJ2-5; cdr3_nt: TGTGCCAGCAGCGTAGGCGCGGGGGCCGAGACCCAGTACTTC; cdr3_aa: CASSVGAGAETQYF
v_call: TRBV7-9; d_call: TRBD1; clone_size: NA; j_call: TRBJ1-2; cdr3_nt: TGTGCCAGCAGCTTAGGGACAGGGAGGGGTCTTGGCTACACCTTC; cdr3_aa: CASSLGTGRGLGYTF
v_call: TRBV11-2; d_call: TRBD1; clone_size: NA; j_call: TRBJ2-1; cdr3_nt: TGTGCCAGCAGCTTAGGACGGACAGGGAATTACAATGAGCAGTTCTTC; cdr3_aa: CASSLGRTGNYNEQFF
v_call: TRBV7-8; d_call: TRBD1; clone_size: NA; j_call: TRBJ1-2; cdr3_nt: TGTGCCAGCAGCGCCCGGGACAGAGCTAACTATGGCTACACCTTC; cdr3_aa: CASSARDRANYGYTF
v_call: TRBV27; d_call: NA; clone_size: NA; j_call: TRBJ2-7; cdr3_nt: TGTGCCAGCAGTTTATCGGGGGGATACGAGCAGTACTTC; cdr3_aa: CASSLSGGYEQYF
v_call: TRBV28; d_call: NA; clone_size: large; j_call: TRBJ1-5; cdr3_nt: TGTGCCAGCAGTTCCCTCTCGACAGGAGCCAATCAGCCCCAGCATTTT; cdr3_aa: CASSSLSTGANQPQHF
v_call: TRBV6-4; d_call: TRBD1; clone_size: NA; j_call: TRBJ2-3; cdr3_nt: TGTGCCAGCAGTGGACAGGGGGGCACAGATACGCAGTATTTT; cdr3_aa: CASSGQGGTDTQYF
v_call: TRBV14; d_call: NA; clone_size: NA; j_call: TRBJ2-5; cdr3_nt: TGTGCCAGCAGCCAAGATACGGAGACCCAGTACTTC; cdr3_aa: CASSQDTETQYF
v_call: TRBV5-1; d_call: TRBD1; clone_size: NA; j_call: TRBJ2-2; cdr3_nt: TGCGCCAGCAGCTTCTCGACAGGGCAAACCGGGGAGCTGTTTTTT; cdr3_aa: CASSFSTGQTGELFF
v_call: TRBV2; d_call: NA; clone_size: NA; j_call: TRBJ2-1; cdr3_nt: TGTGCCAGTCGTTCGTCGCCTTCCAATGAGCAGTTCTTC; cdr3_aa: CASRSSPSNEQFF
v_call: TRBV28; d_call: NA; clone_size: NA; j_call: TRBJ2-3; cdr3_nt: TGTGCCAGCAGTCCCGGACCATTGGCAGATACGCAGTATTTT; cdr3_aa: CASSPGPLADTQYF
v_call: TRBV6-5; d_call: NA; clone_size: NA; j_call: TRBJ2-2; cdr3_nt: TGTGCCAGCAGTTACTCCGGCCTGAACACCGGGGAGCTGTTTTTT; cdr3_aa: CASSYSGLNTGELFF
v_call: TRBV28; d_call: TRBD1; clone_size: NA; j_call: TRBJ2-4; cdr3_nt: TGTGCCAGCAGGTTACACAGGGGGCCCAAAAACATTCAGTACTTC; cdr3_aa: CASRLHRGPKNIQYF
v_call: TRBV9; d_call: NA; clone_size: few; j_call: TRBJ2-3; cdr3_nt: TGTGCCAGCAGCGTAGAGGCGGGAAGTTCCACAGATACGCAGTATTTT; cdr3_aa: CASSVEAGSSTDTQYF
v_call: TRBV30; d_call: NA; clone_size: NA; j_call: TRBJ2-7; cdr3_nt: TGTGCCTGGAGTGTACTCGCCAAAGGAGGGGACGAGCAGTACTTC; cdr3_aa: CAWSVLAKGGDEQYF
v_call: TRBV29-1; d_call: NA; clone_size: NA; j_call: TRBJ1-2; cdr3_nt: TGCAGCGTTGAACCAGGGAACTATGGCTACACCTTC; cdr3_aa: CSVEPGNYGYTF
v_call: TRBV7-9; d_call: NA; clone_size: NA; j_call: TRBJ2-1; cdr3_nt: TGTGCCAGCAGCTTCGAGGGAGGAGGGGAGCAGTTCTTC; cdr3_aa: CASSFEGGGEQFF
v_call: TRBV6-5; d_call: TRBD2; clone_size: few; j_call: TRBJ2-1; cdr3_nt: TGTGCCAGCAGTTACTATTCTAGCGGCTACAATGAGCAGTTCTTC; cdr3_aa: CASSYYSSGYNEQFF
v_call: TRBV4-3; d_call: NA; clone_size: NA; j_call: TRBJ2-2; cdr3_nt: TGCGCCAGCAGCCAAGGGGAAGGGAGGAACACCGGGGAGCTGTTTTTT; cdr3_aa: CASSQGEGRNTGELFF
v_call: TRBV28; d_call: NA; clone_size: NA; j_call: TRBJ2-7; cdr3_nt: TGTGCCAGCACCGAAGGGGCCTACGAGCAGTACTTC; cdr3_aa: CASTEGAYEQYF
v_call: TRBV18; d_call: NA; clone_size: NA; j_call: TRBJ2-5; cdr3_nt: TGTGCCAGCTCACCGCGGGGCAAGACCCAGTACTTC; cdr3_aa: CASSPRGKTQYF
v_call: TRBV5-1; d_call: TRBD1; clone_size: NA; j_call: TRBJ2-5; cdr3_nt: TGCGCCAGCAGCCTAACCGGGACAGGGTCAGCTGAGACCCAGTACTTC; cdr3_aa: CASSLTGTGSAETQYF
v_call: TRBV7-2; d_call: TRBD1; clone_size: NA; j_call: TRBJ1-1; cdr3_nt: TGTGCCAGCAACTGGGACAGGGGGATTGAAGCTTTCTTT; cdr3_aa: CASNWDRGIEAFF
v_call: TRBV5-4; d_call: TRBD2; clone_size: once; j_call: TRBJ2-7; cdr3_nt: TGTGCCAGCAGCTTGGCCAGGTCTAGCGGGAGCCACGAGCAGTACTTC; cdr3_aa: CASSLARSSGSHEQYF
v_call: TRBV15; d_call: TRBD2; clone_size: NA; j_call: TRBJ2-2; cdr3_nt: TGTGCCACCAGCAGAGATCGGACTAGCGAGGGCACCGGGGAGCTGTTTTTT; cdr3_aa: CATSRDRTSEGTGELFF
v_call: TRBV28; d_call: NA; clone_size: NA; j_call: TRBJ2-7; cdr3_nt: TGTGCCAGCGAGGCGGACGAGCAGTACTTC; cdr3_aa: CASEADEQYF
v_call: TRBV6-8; d_call: NA; clone_size: NA; j_call: TRBJ2-1; cdr3_nt: TGTGCCAGGAAAGTATCTCAGTTCTTC; cdr3_aa: CARKVSQFF
v_call: TRBV6-6; d_call: NA; clone_size: NA; j_call: TRBJ1-5; cdr3_nt: TGTGCCAGCAGTTACGGGGGCAATCAGCCCCAGCATTTT; cdr3_aa: CASSYGGNQPQHF
v_call: TRBV19; d_call: TRBD1; clone_size: NA; j_call: TRBJ1-2; cdr3_nt: TGTGCCAGTAGCCGGGGGACAGGAGATGGCTACACCTTC; cdr3_aa: CASSRGTGDGYTF
v_call: TRBV27; d_call: NA; clone_size: large; j_call: TRBJ1-1; cdr3_nt: TGTGCCAGCGCAATAGGACCTGCGAACACTGAAGCTTTCTTT; cdr3_aa: CASAIGPANTEAFF
v_call: TRBV5-1; d_call: TRBD1; clone_size: NA; j_call: TRBJ2-7; cdr3_nt: TGCGCCAGCAGCTTGGCCTCCCCCGGGACAGGGGGCAGGTACGAGCAGTACTTC; cdr3_aa: CASSLASPGTGGRYEQYF
v_call: TRBV10-2; d_call: TRBD1; clone_size: NA; j_call: TRBJ2-7; cdr3_nt: TGCGCCAGTTCATCCGGGACAGGGCGTGAGGGGTACTTC; cdr3_aa: CASSSGTGREGYF
v_call: TRBV11-2; d_call: TRBD1; clone_size: NA; j_call: TRBJ2-7; cdr3_nt: TGTGCCAGCAGCTCCGCAGGGGGCGTAATAAGCTCCTACGAGCAGTACTTC; cdr3_aa: CASSSAGGVISSYEQYF
v_call: TRBV5-7; d_call: NA; clone_size: once; j_call: TRBJ2-4; cdr3_nt: TGTGCCAGCAGCTTGACTAGACAGGGAGGGTTAAACATTCAGTACTTC; cdr3_aa: CASSLTRQGGLNIQYF